This TCR beta chain came from a study of post-analysis software for immune sequencing data. Tagging with unique molecular identifiers was a feature of the TCR beta cDNA libraries. Using its own MiXCR run on the PCR reads, TCRdb lists one record per CDR3 protein. The table records roughly 730,000 distinct CDR3 sequences, roughly 30% of them present only once. The CDR3 sequence is 13 residues long. Per the germline V gene, CDR1 is SQVTM and CDR2 is ANQGSEA. With 7 bases removed from V and 0 bases from J, the gap between germline ends came to 9 bases. Study-wide results and caveats: With TRBV5-6, TRBV5-1 and TRBV20-1 included, five TRBV segments were more frequent in patients than in controls.

A remark on this clonotype: Its antigen is not identified.

The gene calls are TRBV29-1 and TRBJ1-4; D might be TRBD1 (6 bases). The sequence came from a girl between 5 and 17 years old with multiple sclerosis. The material sequenced was blood. CDR3 sequence (DNA): TGCAGCGCAACAGGGACAACTAATGAAAAACTGTTTTTT. Translated, it gives CSATGTTNEKLFF.